A selection of T cell receptor beta chains follows, all from one sample in a study of T cell changes during pregnancy in multiple sclerosis. Sequencing was performed with immunoSEQ multiplex PCR; in TCRdb, only in-frame clones are kept and a portion is missing. This repertoire shows tens of thousands of clones, around 93% found once; its top ten account for approximately 3.5%. The sample consisted of CD8+ T cells from peripheral blood mononuclear cells, taken in the second trimester of pregnancy. The receptors were sampled from a female donor with multiple sclerosis, enrolled in a pregnancy study. Both conserved end residues are part of each CDR3. Each record gives: D gene, clone size, J gene, V gene, CDR3 DNA, CDR3 protein. D genes are given only for firm matches. Only some rows state a clone size, as once, few, many or a class for expanded clones.

>NA|NA|TRBJ2-7|TRBV9
TGTGCCAGCAGCGCCGGGGACATCTACGAGCAGTACTTC
CASSAGDIYEQYF
>NA|NA|TRBJ2-1|TRBV7-9
TGTGCCAGCAGCCCTCATCAGGGTGTTGGATATGAGCAGTTCTTC
CASSPHQGVGYEQFF
>TRBD1|NA|TRBJ2-2|TRBV11-2
TGTGCCAGCAGCGCACAAGGGGGCCTGTACACCGGGGAGCTGTTTTTT
CASSAQGGLYTGELFF
>TRBD2|NA|TRBJ2-1|TRBV27
TGTGCCAGCAGTCCTAGCGGGATCTACAATGAGCAGTTCTTC
CASSPSGIYNEQFF
>TRBD1|once|TRBJ1-1|TRBV29-1
TGCAGCGTTATTACAGGGGACACTGAAGCTTTCTTT
CSVITGDTEAFF
>NA|NA|TRBJ1-2|TRBV29-1
TGCAGCGTCCGGAGGGGCGACTATGGCTACACCTTC
CSVRRGDYGYTF
>NA|NA|TRBJ2-6|TRBV9
TGTGCCAGCAGCGCGAAGTGGCGGGGATCTGGGGCCAACGTCCTGACTTTC
CASSAKWRGSGANVLTF
>NA|NA|TRBJ1-4|TRBV6-1
TGTGCCACCAGTGAACAAGCGGGGCACACTAATGAAAAACTGTTTTTT
CATSEQAGHTNEKLFF
>TRBD2|NA|TRBJ2-7|TRBV10-1
TGCGCCAGTAACCATAGCGGGAGTACTCTTTACGAGCAGTACTTC
CASNHSGSTLYEQYF
>NA|NA|TRBJ1-3|TRBV30
TGTGCCTGGAGTGAGGGAACAGGGCCCATATATTTT
CAWSEGTGPIYF
>TRBD1|NA|TRBJ1-2|TRBV15
TGTGCCACCAGCGGGCCTGGAGGACAGGACGACTATGGCTACACCTTC
CATSGPGGQDDYGYTF
>NA|NA|TRBJ1-2|TRBV4-3
TGCGCCAGCAGCCAGATAGGCGGGGGGGCGGGTGGCTACACCTTC
CASSQIGGGAGGYTF
>NA|NA|TRBJ2-1|TRBV5-1
TGCGCCAGCAGCTCCTCAAGTAGCGGCACCCCTACCAGCTCCTACAATGAGCAGTTCTTC
CASSSSSSGTPTSSYNEQFF
>NA|NA|TRBJ1-2|TRBV19
TGTGCCAGTAGTAGCCCGGGTAACTATGGCTACACCTTC
CASSSPGNYGYTF
>NA|NA|TRBJ2-1|TRBV25-1
TGTGCCAGCAGTGAATACCTGGGGAGCTCCTACAATGAGCAGTTCTTC
CASSEYLGSSYNEQFF
>TRBD1|NA|TRBJ1-4|TRBV6-6
TGTGCCAGCAGTTTTTACCAGGGGGAAAGGGATGAAAAACTGTTTTTT
CASSFYQGERDEKLFF
>TRBD1|NA|TRBJ1-1|TRBV5-1
TGCGCCAGCAGCCGGACAGGGGGGAACACTGAAGCTTTCTTT
CASSRTGGNTEAFF
>TRBD2|NA|TRBJ2-1|TRBV2
TGTGCCAGCAAGGAAATAGCGGGAGTCGAAGACGATGAGCAGTTCTTC
CASKEIAGVEDDEQFF
>NA|NA|TRBJ2-1|TRBV7-3
TGTGCCAGCAGCTCCGGACTCAACAATGAGCAGTTCTTC
CASSSGLNNEQFF
>NA|NA|TRBJ1-1|TRBV27
TGTGCCACCCAAATCGGGCGAGGGAGCGAAGCTTTCTTT
CATQIGRGSEAFF
>NA|NA|TRBJ1-1|TRBV4-1
TGCGCCAGCAGCCAAGGGGAGGGAGGTGGGGTAAACACTGAAGCTTTCTTT
CASSQGEGGGVNTEAFF
>NA|NA|TRBJ1-6|TRBV19
TGTGCCAGTAGTCCCCTTAGTATCTTCTCCTATAATTCACCCCTCCACTTT
CASSPLSIFSYNSPLHF
>NA|once|TRBJ1-2|TRBV9
TGTGCCAGCAGCGCGACAGGTTGGGGCTATGGCTACACCTTC
CASSATGWGYGYTF
>TRBD1|NA|TRBJ1-2|TRBV28
TGTGCCAGCAGTTCGATGACAGGGGTCAATGGCTACACCTTC
CASSSMTGVNGYTF
>NA|NA|TRBJ2-1|TRBV9
TGTGCCAGCAGCGTAGCAGGGGAGGGTTCCTACAATGAGCAGTTCTTC
CASSVAGEGSYNEQFF
>NA|NA|TRBJ2-7|TRBV7-6
TGTGCCAGCAGCTCCACCGACAGAGCCTACGAGCAGTACTTC
CASSSTDRAYEQYF
>TRBD1|NA|TRBJ1-5|TRBV6-6
TGTGCCAGCAGTTACTCCCGACAGGGAGGCAATCAGCCCCAGCATTTT
CASSYSRQGGNQPQHF
>TRBD1|NA|TRBJ2-7|TRBV2
TGTGCCAGCAGTGGACACCACGGGACAGATAGCTACGAGCAGTACTTC
CASSGHHGTDSYEQYF
>TRBD1|NA|TRBJ2-7|TRBV4-1
TGCGCCAGCAGCCAAGTACTGACAGGGGACTACGAGCAGTACTTC
CASSQVLTGDYEQYF
>TRBD1|once|TRBJ2-2|TRBV11-3
TGTGCCAGCAGCTCAAGACAGGGCAGGGGGGAGCTGTTTTTT
CASSSRQGRGELFF
>NA|NA|TRBJ1-1|TRBV29-1
TGCAGCGTTGAAGATCGCCGAGGGACTGAAGCTTTCTTT
CSVEDRRGTEAFF
>TRBD1|NA|TRBJ1-1|TRBV7-9
TGTGCCAGCAGCCTAAACCCAGGGGGAATAGCTGAAGCTTTCTTT
CASSLNPGGIAEAFF
>NA|NA|TRBJ1-1|TRBV25-1
TGTGCCAGCTCCTGGGGGCAGGGTCAGGGTGAAGCTTTCTTT
CASSWGQGQGEAFF
>NA|NA|TRBJ1-6|TRBV13
TGTGCCAGCAGGGCAGGGGCTGTTAATTCACCCCTCCACTTT
CASRAGAVNSPLHF
>NA|NA|TRBJ1-1|TRBV27
TGTGCCAGCAAGGGGGGGATAACTGAAGCTTTCTTT
CASKGGITEAFF
>TRBD2|few|TRBJ2-3|TRBV6-4
TGTGCCACCGCCGGGAGGCCCACAGATACGCAGTATTTT
CATAGRPTDTQYF
>NA|NA|TRBJ2-1|TRBV27
TGTGCCAGCAGTTTAACTCCGGACAGCTCCTACAATGAGCAGTTCTTC
CASSLTPDSSYNEQFF
>TRBD2|NA|TRBJ2-5|TRBV6-5
TGTGCCAGCACCCAGGGGCGGGGGGGAAGTGAGACCCAGTACTTC
CASTQGRGGSETQYF
>TRBD2|NA|TRBJ2-1|TRBV9
TGTGCCAGCAGCCCTGGGGGTCGGGGAGGGGAGCAGTTCTTC
CASSPGGRGGEQFF
>TRBD1|medium-sized|TRBJ1-5|TRBV2
TGTGCCAGCAGTGGGGGACAGGTTTCCCCCTCGGCCCAGCATTTT
CASSGGQVSPSAQHF
>NA|NA|TRBJ1-2|TRBV5-4
TGTGCCAGCAGCTTTGGGACTGCGTATGGCTACACCTTC
CASSFGTAYGYTF
>NA|NA|TRBJ1-6|TRBV4-1
TGCGCCAGCAGCCAAGTCAGGTTCTATAATTCACCCCTCCACTTT
CASSQVRFYNSPLHF
>NA|NA|TRBJ2-3|TRBV5-1
TGCGCCAGCAGCTTGACCCCGGGACAAGCAGATACGCAGTATTTT
CASSLTPGQADTQYF
>NA|NA|TRBJ1-5|TRBV27
TGTGCCAGCAGTTTGACAGTCGGCCAGCCCCAGCATTTT
CASSLTVGQPQHF
>NA|NA|TRBJ2-5|TRBV4-3
TGCGCCAGCAGCCCCGCTCGGGGACAAGAGACCCAGTACTTC
CASSPARGQETQYF
>TRBD1|NA|TRBJ2-2|TRBV6-5
TGTGCCAGCAGCCACCCAGGGGGCGCGGGCGGGGAGCTGTTTTTT
CASSHPGGAGGELFF
>TRBD2|NA|TRBJ2-3|TRBV7-9
TGTGCCAGCAGCTCCCCCCCGGGACTAGCGGGAGAGGGCACAGATACGCAGTATTTT
CASSSPPGLAGEGTDTQYF
>TRBD2|NA|TRBJ2-1|TRBV5-4
TGTGCCAGCAGCTCTCCGGGACTAGCCCACAATGAGCAGTTCTTC
CASSSPGLAHNEQFF
>NA|NA|TRBJ2-3|TRBV19
TGTGCCAGTAGTATAGCCGGCGGGGGCCTAGATACGCAGTATTTT
CASSIAGGGLDTQYF
>TRBD2|NA|TRBJ2-1|TRBV10-3
TGTGCCATAGCGGCTAGCGGGAGCTACAATGAGCAGTTCTTC
CAIAASGSYNEQFF
>TRBD1|NA|TRBJ1-2|TRBV4-1
TGCGCCAGCAGCCAGGCCACCGGGACAGGGCATGGCTACACCTTC
CASSQATGTGHGYTF
>TRBD1|NA|TRBJ2-2|TRBV7-9
TGTGCCAGCAGCATTTATGACAGGGCAGGGGAGCTGTTTTTT
CASSIYDRAGELFF
>NA|NA|TRBJ1-5|TRBV15
TGTGCCACCGCTGTCTCGGGTCAGCCCCAGCATTTT
CATAVSGQPQHF
>TRBD2|NA|TRBJ2-7|TRBV7-9
TGTGCCAGCAGCCCGACCGAGACTAGCGGCCCCTACGAGCAGTACTTC
CASSPTETSGPYEQYF
>TRBD1|NA|TRBJ1-1|TRBV27
TGTGCCTTCTCAACTCCGGGACAGGGCACCTTGAACACTGAAGCTTTCTTT
CAFSTPGQGTLNTEAFF
>TRBD1|NA|TRBJ1-5|TRBV5-1
TGCGCCAGCAGCTCATATCCGGGACAGTACCAGCCCCAGCATTTT
CASSSYPGQYQPQHF
>NA|NA|TRBJ1-1|TRBV5-8
TGTGCCAGCAGCTTGGAGACAACGACCTCTGAGAACACTGAAGCTTTCTTT
CASSLETTTSENTEAFF
>NA|NA|TRBJ2-2|TRBV5-1
TGCGCCAGCAGCTTGGCAACAGGGAACACCGGGGAGCTGTTTTTT
CASSLATGNTGELFF
>TRBD1|NA|TRBJ1-3|TRBV15
TGTGCCACCAGCAGAGACACAGGGGGCGCCGGAAACACCATATATTTT
CATSRDTGGAGNTIYF